This T cell receptor (beta chain) is drawn from a study of T cell responses to AZD1222 COVID-19 vaccine. Some clones are missing from TCRdb's copy, which holds only in-frame ones; the method was immunoSEQ multiplex PCR. This sample has under 200,000 clones, with 80% to 95% found just once. To note about this clone: Its antigen is still unknown.

Study-wide results and caveats: Baseline testing showed seropositivity in only six or seven AZD1222 recipients.

This CDR3 contains 15 residues. Trimming took 3 bases from V and 0 from J, leaving 9 bases between them. Germline V gene lookup returns CDR1 SEHNR and CDR2 FQNEAQ (reference sequence). The input for sequencing was peripheral blood, taken on day 0 of AZD1222 vaccination. The receptor comes from an adult in good health. J is TRBJ1-3 and V is TRBV7-9; D is perhaps TRBD1 (6 bases). The CDR3 nucleotides read TGTGCCAGCAGCTTCGGACAGAGCTCTGGAAACACCATATATTTT. It is translated as CASSFGQSSGNTIYF.